The 32 T cell receptor beta chains in this list originate from one sample, sequenced in a study of T-cell reconstitution after alpha-beta-depleted transplantation in children. Unique molecular identifiers tagged the TCRbeta library. TCRdb re-analysed the PCR reads in MiXCR, keeping a single row per CDR3 protein. This table has hundreds of thousands of distinct CDR3 sequences, approximately 16% appearing once. This specimen consisted of PBMCs from the stem cell graft donor, obtained from the stem cell graft. Receptors originate from a human donor who donated a stem cell graft to a child with acute myeloid leukemia.

This clonotype turned up a few times. The chain joins TRBV12-3 or TRBV12-4 to TRBJ2-2; D is uncertain. V was shortened by 7 bases and J by 0 bases, with 12 bases between the two germline ends. The CDR3 extends over 15 amino acids. For the CDR3, the DNA is TGTGCCAGCATTCCCCGGGTTCCGAACACCGGGGAGCTGTTTTTT. It codes for CASIPRVPNTGELFF.

This clonotype was seen many times. The V and J genes are TRBV29-1 and TRBJ2-1, with TRBD2 matching 9 bases. The germline gives CDR1 SQVTM, CDR2 ANQGSEA. V lost 1 base, J lost 4 bases, and 8 bases stayed unmatched. CDR3 length: 16 residues. The CDR3 region has the DNA TGCAGCGTTGAAGCCCTGGCGGGGGGGCTTTACAATGAGCAGTTCTTC. This codes for CSVEALAGGLYNEQFF.

This clonotype was counted at least ten times. The junction departs from germline at one end; a sequencing error may be responsible. The CDR3 DNA follows: TGTGCCAGCAGTGTGGGTAGCGAGATCAAGGTTGCCTTCTTC. Amino acid sequence: CASSVGSEIKVAFF. The chain recombines TRBV6-1 with TRBJ2-5; D possibly corresponds to TRBD2 (5 bases). The V gene's germline CDR1 is MNHNS and CDR2 SASEGT. The CDR3 length is 14 residues.

Many counts were recorded for this clonotype. The chain employs TRBV20-1 and TRBJ1-3; 7 nucleotides align to TRBD1. CDR3 length equals 15 residues. Germline V CDR1 and CDR2: DFQATT, SNEGSKA (reference sequence). The V gene end was trimmed by 5 bases and the J gene end by 2 bases; junction bases not matched to a gene: 9. The CDR3: CSAPRQGRTGNTIYF. As DNA, the CDR3 is TGCAGTGCTCCCCGACAGGGAAGAACTGGAAACACCATATATTTT.

This clonotype was seen ten or more times. The J gene is TRBJ2-1, the V gene TRBV20-1; no clear D. The V gene lost 3 bases and the J gene lost 4 bases, with 1 base spanning the gap. Germline CDR1 reads DFQATT; CDR2 reads SNEGSKA (reference sequence). This CDR3 has 10 residues. The CDR3 sequence: CSARYNEQFF. The CDR3 DNA sequence: TGCAGTGCTAGGTACAATGAGCAGTTCTTC.

Notes on this clonotype: This clone may be a read error of a much larger clone one base away. The rearrangement joins TRBV9 to TRBJ1-1; D gene unclear. V lost 3 bases and J 4 bases, leaving 19 bases between the germline ends. Germline-derived CDR1 and CDR2 are SGDLS and YYNGEE. The CDR3 length is 16 residues. The CDR3 protein is CASSGGGVWGITEAFF. The CDR3 DNA reads as TGTGCCAGCAGCGGAGGTGGGGTTTGGGGAATCACTGAAGCTTTCTTT.

This clonotype was counted a few times. The CDR3 DNA is TGTGCCAGCAGCTCGGACGGGGATTACTCCTACGAGCAGTACTTC. Protein: CASSSDGDYSYEQYF. The chain recombines TRBV7-2 with TRBJ2-7, with TRBD2 as a possible D gene (5 bases). V lost 4 bases and J 0 bases, leaving 13 bases between the germline ends. CDR3 length: 15 residues. Germline CDR1 reads SGHTA; CDR2 reads FQGNSA.

This clonotype came up many times. This chain uses TRBV29-1 with TRBJ1-2; possibly TRBD1 for D (6 bases). CDR3 length equals 12 residues. Germline CDR1 reads SQVTM; CDR2 reads ANQGSEA. The germline V and J ends were trimmed by 2 bases and 8 bases, with 12 bases remaining between them. CDR3 sequence reads: CSVELGARGYTF. As DNA, the CDR3 is TGCAGCGTTGAACTGGGGGCGCGGGGCTACACCTTC.

This clonotype has a count of ten or more. The gene calls are TRBV5-6 and TRBJ2-7; the D is unclear. Germline CDR1 is SGHDT and CDR2 is YYEEEE. This CDR3 contains 14 residues. The CDR3 spells CASTLAHSSYEQYV. CDR3 DNA sequence: TGTGCCAGCACCTTGGCCCACAGCTCTTACGAGCAGTACGTC.

This clonotype has ten or more counts. The chain joins TRBV20-1 to TRBJ2-7; either TRBD1 or TRBD2 may supply D (5 bases each). V was trimmed by 0 bases and J by 5 bases, leaving 17 bases between them. CDR1 DFQATT and CDR2 SNEGSKA come from the germline V gene (reference sequence). The CDR3 spans 15 residues. The CDR3 loop reads CSARDEGQSIDEQYV. CDR3 bases: TGCAGTGCTAGAGATGAGGGGCAATCGATTGACGAGCAGTACGTC.

The chain has TRBV7-8 and TRBJ1-5, with 8 positions matching TRBD1. In germline, CDR1 is SGHVS, CDR2 FQNEAQ. The CDR3 extends over 14 amino acids. With V trimmed by 5 bases and J by 5 bases, 5 bases remained unmatched. CDR3 sequence: CASSRTGSDQPQHF. Written as DNA, the CDR3 is TGTGCCAGCAGCCGGACAGGGAGCGATCAGCCCCAGCATTTT.

This clonotype came up many times. The chain combines TRBV12-3 or TRBV12-4 with TRBJ1-3; maybe TRBD1 (6 bases). V was clipped by 5 bases and J by 0 bases, with 14 bases between them. The CDR3 spans 16 residues. The CDR3 coding sequence is TGTGCCAGCAGTCCCCGGACAGTACCCTCTGGAAACACCATATATTTT. It encodes CASSPRTVPSGNTIYF.

In its sample, this clonotype was seen many times. This sequence joins TRBV20-1 and TRBJ2-3; D is perhaps TRBD1 (7 bases). Trimming removed 5 bases at V and 2 bases at J, with 14 bases between. Germline CDR1 is DFQATT and CDR2 is SNEGSKA (reference sequence). The CDR3 contains 14 residues. The CDR3 protein is CSAGGGWDTDTQYF. The CDR3 DNA reads as TGCAGTGCTGGAGGGGGCTGGGACACAGATACGCAGTATTTT.

The chain couples TRBV6-1 to TRBJ2-3, with a possible D match to TRBD1 (6 bases). The CDR3 is 15 residues long. Germline loops: CDR1 MNHNS, CDR2 SASEGT. The germline V and J ends were trimmed by 8 bases and 2 bases, with 17 bases remaining between them. The CDR3 DNA is TGTGCCAGCTCCGAGGAGTCAGGGGACACAGATACGCAGTATTTT. Translated, it gives CASSEESGDTDTQYF.

This clonotype was seen ten or more times. The CDR3 DNA reads as TGCGCCTCTTTTATTGGGGCCTATAATTCACCCCTCCACTTT. It codes for CASFIGAYNSPLHF. This chain joins TRBV20-1 and TRBJ1-6; the D is unclear. The CDR3 extends over 14 amino acids. Looked up from germline, CDR1 is DFQATT and CDR2 is SNEGSKA (reference sequence).

In this sample, this clonotype turned up many times. V is TRBV20-1 and J is TRBJ2-1, with D uncertain. Trimming pared 1 base from V and 14 bases from J, leaving 15 bases between. The germline gives CDR1 DFQATT, CDR2 SNEGSKA (reference sequence). The length of the CDR3 is 12 residues. The CDR3 DNA reads TGCAGTGCTAGAGGGGGTCTACTCCAGGAGTTCTTC. Translating it yields CSARGGLLQEFF.

The chain recombines TRBV7-8 with TRBJ1-2; D unresolved. The CDR3 is 15 residues long. The germline V gene encodes CDR1 SGHVS and CDR2 FQNEAQ. Trimming pared 1 base from V and 2 bases from J, leaving 11 bases between. Here the CDR3 reads CASSLGRRRNYGYTF. In DNA, the CDR3 is TGTGCCAGCAGCTTAGGTAGGAGGCGCAACTATGGCTACACCTTC.

This clonotype was seen ten or more times. In DNA form, the CDR3 reads TGTGCCAGCAGTGACGGGACTAGCAGCACAGATACGCAGTATTTT. Its protein product is CASSDGTSSTDTQYF. This chain uses TRBV6-4 with TRBJ2-3; 9 bases are shared with TRBD2. The CDR3 length is 15 residues. J gave up 0 bases and V 2 bases, and 0 bases lay outside the gene matches. CDR1 MRHNA and CDR2 SNTAGT come from the germline V gene.

This clonotype was found many times. This sequence joins TRBV5-1 and TRBJ2-1, with D perhaps matching TRBD2 (5 bases). Between the trimmed V and J ends, which lost 0 bases and 4 bases, there was a span of 11 bases. Germline-derived CDR1 and CDR2 are SGHRS and YFSETQ. There are 15 residues in the CDR3. The CDR3 DNA is TGCGCCAGCAGCTTGGAGACTATAGAGTACAATGAGCAGTTCTTC. This encodes CASSLETIEYNEQFF.

This clonotype was detected many times. The chain joins TRBV20-1 to TRBJ2-1, with 14 bases matching TRBD2. CDR3 length equals 19 residues. CDR1 DFQATT and CDR2 SNEGSKA come from the germline V gene (reference sequence). Losses at the gene ends were 4 bases for V and 0 bases for J; bases not matched to a gene: 11. The CDR3 sequence is CSATPPGLAGDLSYNEQFF. Here the CDR3 DNA reads TGCAGTGCTACTCCCCCGGGACTAGCGGGGGACCTCTCCTACAATGAGCAGTTCTTC.

The chain uses TRBV7-9 and TRBJ1-3; TRBD1 matches 7 bases. Trimming took 3 bases from V and 4 from J; bases not matched to a gene: 9. This CDR3 contains 16 residues. Germline CDR1 reads SEHNR; CDR2 reads FQNEAQ (reference sequence). The CDR3 loop is CASSFTSGTEGNTIYF. CDR3 coding DNA: TGTGCCAGCAGCTTTACCTCCGGGACAGAAGGAAACACCATATATTTT.

There are many counts of this clonotype. The chain uses TRBV20-1 and TRBJ1-1; no definite D call. CDR1 DFQATT and CDR2 SNEGSKA come from the germline V gene (reference sequence). The CDR3 covers 13 residues. V lost 6 bases to trimming and J lost 2 bases, with 13 bases between them. The CDR3 is CSARTGINTEAFF. For the CDR3, the DNA is TGCAGTGCCCGAACGGGGATCAACACTGAAGCTTTCTTT.

CDR3 region: CASSQEPSGGVGEQFF. In DNA form, the CDR3 reads TGCGCCAGCAGCCAAGAACCCAGCGGGGGTGTGGGTGAGCAGTTCTTC. J is TRBJ2-1 and V is TRBV4-3, with 8 bases matching TRBD2. The germline V gene encodes CDR1 LGHNA and CDR2 YSLEER. After removal of 0 bases from V and 9 bases from J, the junction contained 10 bases not matched to a gene. The CDR3 loop spans 16 amino acids.

In its sample, this clonotype was seen many times. CDR3 loop: CASSLEQNTEAFF. Written as DNA, the CDR3 is TGTGCCAGCAGTTTAGAACAGAACACTGAAGCTTTCTTT. V usage is TRBV12-3 or TRBV12-4 and J usage is TRBJ1-1; D gene unclear. The CDR3 has 13 amino acids. The V end was cut by 1 base, the J end by 1 base, with 4 bases between.

This clonotype was counted between two and nine times. The chain is built from TRBV30 and TRBJ2-1; tentatively, D is TRBD1 (5 bases). Germline V gene data show CDR1 as GTSNPN and CDR2 as SVGIG (reference sequence). V gave up 0 bases and J gave up 3 bases, with 12 bases separating them. The CDR3 length is 15 residues. For the CDR3, the DNA is TGTGCCTGGAGTGTAAGGTGGGGCTACTACAATGAGCAGTTCTTC. Protein sequence: CAWSVRWGYYNEQFF.

This clonotype appeared many times. The chain links TRBV29-1 to TRBJ1-2; D not resolved. The CDR3 contains 12 residues. Germline lookup yields CDR1 SQVTM and CDR2 ANQGSEA. V was shortened by 3 bases and J by 6 bases, with 11 bases between the two germline ends. CDR3 sequence reads: CSVDEGSDGYTF. The CDR3, as DNA: TGCAGCGTTGATGAAGGGAGTGATGGCTACACCTTC.

This clonotype showed up many times. This chain uses TRBV20-1 with TRBJ1-3; unclear D gene. With 1 base removed from V and 4 bases from J, the gap between germline ends came to 8 bases. From germline, CDR1 is DFQATT and CDR2 SNEGSKA (reference sequence). The CDR3 extends over 13 amino acids. The CDR3 DNA is TGCAGTGCTAGAGGGGCGGCCGGAAACACCATATATTTT. It translates to CSARGAAGNTIYF.

This clonotype has a handful of counts. The gene calls are TRBV15 and TRBJ1-5; no definite D call. This CDR3 comprises 15 residues. Trimming removed 0 bases at V and 6 bases at J, with 12 bases between. The germline V gene has CDR1 LNHNV and CDR2 YYDKDF (reference sequence). The CDR3 nucleotides are TGTGCCACCAGCAGAGATTTGGGGTTAAGTCAGCCCCAGCATTTT. Translated, it gives CATSRDLGLSQPQHF. Complete variable domain (other parts from reference TRBV15 and TRBJ1-5): DAMVIQNPRYQVTQFGKPVTLSCSQTLNHNVMYWYQQKSSQAPKLLFHYYDKDFNNEADTPDNFQSRRPNTSFCFLDIRSPGLGDTAMYLCATSRDLGLSQPQHFGDGTRLSIL.

At least ten counts were recorded for this clonotype. The chain employs TRBV20-1 and TRBJ1-2, with D possibly matching TRBD1 (5 bases). CDR3 length: 14 residues. Trimming shortened V by 0 bases and J by 4 bases, and 12 bases separated the two germline ends. CDR1 is DFQATT and CDR2 is SNEGSKA in the germline V gene (reference sequence). DNA of the CDR3: TGCAGTGCTAGAGATCAGGGCCCTGTCTATGGCTACACCTTC. This sequence encodes CSARDQGPVYGYTF.

The rearrangement joins TRBV4-1 to TRBJ1-5; perhaps TRBD1 as D (6 bases). V lost 1 base and J 6 bases, leaving 13 bases between the germline ends. The CDR3 is 15 residues long. Germline V lookup: CDR1 MGHRA, CDR2 YSYEKL. For the CDR3, the DNA is TGCGCCAGCAGCCAAGTGACGGGGGGCCGTCAGCCCCAGCATTTT. It yields the protein CASSQVTGGRQPQHF.

This clonotype showed up many times. The chain has TRBV20-1 and TRBJ2-2, with 8 bases lining up with TRBD2. CDR1 is DFQATT and CDR2 is SNEGSKA in the germline V gene (reference sequence). The CDR3 runs 14 residues. V lost 4 bases to trimming and J lost 6 bases; unmatched junction nucleotides: 7. As DNA, the CDR3 is TGCAGTGCTACTACTAGCGGTTGGTCCGGGGAGCTGTTTTTT. It yields the protein CSATTSGWSGELFF.

This clonotype was detected a few times. The chain links TRBV27 to TRBJ2-7; possible D gene TRBD2, 5 bases. The ends were cut back, 5 bases at V and 2 bases at J, with 13 bases in the middle. CDR1 is MNHEY, CDR2 SMNVEV, per germline (reference sequence). This CDR3 contains 14 residues. CDR3 DNA sequence: TGTGCCAGCAGTGTGGACTCTATGGCCTACGAGCAGTACTTC. This gives the protein CASSVDSMAYEQYF.